This entry describes one TCR beta chain. The antigen remains unidentified. Donors in the study were healthy people who gave bone marrow. V was cut by 4 bases and J by 4 bases, with 11 bases left in between. Germline CDR1 SGDLS, CDR2 YYNGEE. The CDR3 has 13 residues. These data are taken from a study of cytomegalovirus exposure and HLA in healthy donors. Study-level findings and limits: Later analysis identified several of the most significant clusters that appeared linked to common viral pathogens. Roughly uniform sequencing depth across donors was assumed, possibly incorrectly. Within a later analysis, the majority of CMV-associated TCR beta chains appeared HLA-restricted.

Amplification used 60 Vbeta primers and 13 Jbeta primers. Assay used: immunoSEQ multiplex PCR; TCRdb lists only in-frame clones, some missing. The table lists some 150,000 clones, 70% to 80% of them singletons. The source is a man aged 30 to 45 in good health and CMV-seropositive. The source material was PBMCs. The V call is TRBV9, the J call TRBJ1-1, with D maybe TRBD1 (5 bases). The CDR3 sequence: CASSSNTGTEAFF. The CDR3 coding sequence is TGTGCCAGCAGCTCCAACACAGGCACTGAAGCTTTCTTT.